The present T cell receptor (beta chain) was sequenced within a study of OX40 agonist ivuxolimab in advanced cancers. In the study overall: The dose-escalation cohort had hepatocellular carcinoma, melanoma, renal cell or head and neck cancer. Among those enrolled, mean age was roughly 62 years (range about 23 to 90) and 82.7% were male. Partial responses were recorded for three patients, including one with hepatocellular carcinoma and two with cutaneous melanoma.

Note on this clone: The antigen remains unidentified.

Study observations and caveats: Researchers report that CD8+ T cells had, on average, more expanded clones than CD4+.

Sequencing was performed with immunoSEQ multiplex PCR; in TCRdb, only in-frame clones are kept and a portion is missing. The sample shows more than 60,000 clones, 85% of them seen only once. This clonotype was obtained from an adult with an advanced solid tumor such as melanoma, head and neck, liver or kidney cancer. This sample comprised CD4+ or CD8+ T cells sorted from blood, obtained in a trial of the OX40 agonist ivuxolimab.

The chain's CDR3 is CASSVEAGGRSTEAFF. The CDR3 region has the DNA TGTGCCAGCAGCGTCGAGGCAGGGGGCCGGAGCACTGAAGCTTTCTTT. V and J are TRBV9 and TRBJ1-1; 8 nucleotides agree with TRBD1. CDR1 SGDLS and CDR2 YYNGEE come from the germline V gene. The J segment lost 4 bases and the V segment lost 2 bases, leaving 10 bases of the junction unmatched. The CDR3 totals 16 residues.